One sample yielded the 32 T cell receptor beta chains listed below, sequenced in a study of blood T cell repertoires in COVID-19. Repertoires were generated with immunoSEQ multiplex PCR, while TCRdb's copy carries only in-frame clones and drops some. The table lists approximately 150,000 clones, 84% of them singletons. Sequenced: peripheral blood. These receptors were obtained from a man aged 60 to 75 with acute or convalescent COVID-19.

The chain employs TRBV5-6 and TRBJ2-7; 11 bases are a match to TRBD2. Germline values: CDR1 SGHDT, CDR2 YYEEEE. There are 16 residues in the CDR3. V lost 0 bases and J lost 1; bases outside the gene matches: 3. CDR3 protein: CASSLVSGRVSYEQYF. The CDR3 region has the DNA TGTGCCAGCAGCTTGGTTAGCGGGAGGGTTTCCTACGAGCAGTACTTC.

In this sample, this clone turned up a few times. This sequence joins TRBV9 and TRBJ2-7; TRBD2 is a possible D gene (6 bases). CDR1 is SGDLS and CDR2 is YYNGEE in the germline V gene. V shed 0 bases and J shed 3 bases, with 10 bases lying between them. CDR3 length equals 14 residues. The CDR3 loop is CASSVEEGDYEQYF. In nucleotides, the CDR3 is TGTGCCAGCAGCGTAGAGGAGGGAGACTACGAGCAGTACTTC.

V gene TRBV5-1 combines with J gene TRBJ2-7, with a possible D match to TRBD2 (6 bases). CDR1 and CDR2 from the germline V gene are SGHRS and YFSETQ. Between the trimmed V and J ends, which lost 4 bases and 4 bases, there was a span of 15 bases. This CDR3 spans 14 amino acids. CDR3 nucleotides: TGCGCCAGCAGCATTAGGGGCGGGGAGTACGAGCAGTACTTC. Its translation: CASSIRGGEYEQYF.

The genes are TRBV6-2 or TRBV6-3 and TRBJ2-7; 10 nucleotides agree with TRBD2. V was pared by 5 bases and J by 3 bases, with 10 bases of the junction left unmatched. CDR1 and CDR2 (germline): MNHEY, SVGEGT. The CDR3 spans 16 residues. CDR3 sequence reads: CASSLPPASGSYEQYF. The CDR3 DNA reads TGTGCCAGCAGTCTCCCACCGGCTAGCGGGAGCTACGAGCAGTACTTC.

This clone was seen a handful of times. J is TRBJ2-3 and V is TRBV9, with 7 bases identical to TRBD2. Germline V gene sequence: CDR1 SGDLS, CDR2 YYNGEE. The V gene end was trimmed by 4 bases and the J gene end by 2 bases; junction bases not matched to a gene: 7. The CDR3 is 15 amino acids. The CDR3 spells CASSFRDYLTDTQYF. DNA for the CDR3: TGTGCCAGCAGCTTCCGGGACTATCTCACAGATACGCAGTATTTT.

The rearrangement links TRBV6-5 to TRBJ2-1; 10 nucleotides agree with TRBD1. The V and J ends lost 10 bases and 6 bases, in that order; junction bases with no gene match: 9. This CDR3 region has 14 residues. CDR1 is MNHEY and CDR2 is SVGAGI in the germline V gene. The CDR3 is CATATGQGTNEQFF. As DNA, the CDR3 is TGTGCCACCGCGACGGGACAGGGGACCAATGAGCAGTTCTTC.

On this clone itself: A read error is likely, as this CDR3 ends without the conserved phenylalanine or tryptophan. The CDR3 bases are TGTGCCAGTAGTATACAGGGGGCAGACACTGAAGCTTTCCTT. Its translation: CASSIQGADTEAFL. This chain connects TRBV19 to TRBJ1-1, with 8 bases lining up with TRBD1. Germline V CDR1 and CDR2: LNHDA, SQIVND (reference sequence). V was clipped by 2 bases and J by 3 bases; unmatched bases: 2. This CDR3 is built from 14 residues.

The rearrangement uses TRBV12-3 or TRBV12-4 and TRBJ1-5; no clear D. CDR3 length: 12 amino acids. V dropped 7 bases and J dropped 5 bases, with 9 bases sitting between them. In DNA form, the CDR3 reads TGTGCCAGCACCGACAATTATCAGCCCCAGCATTTT. The encoded protein is CASTDNYQPQHF.

V gene TRBV19 combines with J gene TRBJ2-5; 10 bases line up with TRBD2. There are 16 residues in the CDR3. Germline CDR1 and CDR2: LNHDA and SQIVND (reference sequence). The V segment lost 3 bases and the J segment 2 bases; nucleotides outside the gene matches: 6. The CDR3 DNA follows: TGTGCCAGTAGTATCCCTAGCGGGGGTTCTCAAGAGACCCAGTACTTC. Translated, it gives CASSIPSGGSQETQYF.

The rearrangement links TRBV24-1 to TRBJ1-5, with TRBD1 matching over 7 bases. The junction had 4 bases not matched to a gene; V was cut back by 2 bases and J by 1 base. CDR1 and CDR2 from the germline V gene are KGHDR and SFDVKD. This CDR3 comprises 16 residues. The CDR3 nucleotides read TGTGCCACCAGTGATTCGATCAGGGGGAGCAATCAGCCCCAGCATTTT. Its translation is CATSDSIRGSNQPQHF.

There are a few counts of this clone. The gene calls are TRBV6-6 and TRBJ2-6; 10 bases align to TRBD1. This CDR3 comprises 16 residues. V trimming: 5 bases; J trimming: 2 bases; junction bases outside the gene matches: 3. Germline lookup yields CDR1 MNHNY and CDR2 SVGAGI (reference sequence). This CDR3 reads CASSRQGAAGANVLTF. CDR3 DNA: TGTGCCAGCAGTCGACAGGGGGCGGCTGGGGCCAACGTCCTGACTTTC.

The rearrangement links TRBV9 to TRBJ1-3, with TRBD1 matching over 7 bases. Germline V CDR1 and CDR2: SGDLS, YYNGEE. V shed 1 base and J 2 bases; nucleotides not matched to a gene: 12. The CDR3 spans 18 residues. CDR3 sequence reads: CASSVTPGQLTTGNTIYF. The CDR3 DNA follows: TGTGCCAGCAGCGTAACCCCGGGACAGCTCACAACTGGAAACACCATATATTTT.

Here the CDR3 DNA reads TGTGCCAGCAGTGGACAGGGGTATGGCAATCAGCCCCAGCATTTT. Its protein product is CASSGQGYGNQPQHF. The rearrangement joins TRBV2 to TRBJ1-5, with TRBD1 matching 8 bases. Trimming at V came to 4 bases and at J to 2 bases, leaving 4 bases not matched to a gene. CDR1 and CDR2 from the germline V gene are SNHLY and FYNNEI. The CDR3 totals 15 residues.

The chain couples TRBV5-1 to TRBJ2-5; 9 bases are shared with TRBD1. CDR1 and CDR2 (germline): SGHRS, YFSETQ. Germline trimming cut 4 bases from V and 5 bases from J; bases unmatched to any gene: 9. The CDR3 contains 15 residues. CDR3 sequence (DNA): TGCGCCAGCAGCAGGGATTGGACAGGGGTGGAGACCCAGTACTTC. This gives the protein CASSRDWTGVETQYF.

The chain is built from TRBV24-1 and TRBJ2-1; TRBD2 aligns across 13 bases. With V trimmed by 5 bases and J by 7 bases, 7 bases remained unmatched. The V gene's germline CDR1 is KGHDR and CDR2 SFDVKD. This CDR3 is 16 amino acids long. The CDR3 coding sequence is TGTGCCACCAGTGGCGGACTAGCGGGAGTTGGGAATGAGCAGTTCTTC. Translated: CATSGGLAGVGNEQFF.

This clone was recorded many times. The chain joins TRBV6-5 to TRBJ1-1; D remains ambiguous. The CDR3 runs 15 residues. Germline CDR1 MNHEY, CDR2 SVGAGI. Trimming shortened V by 7 bases and J by 4 bases, and 19 bases separated the two germline ends. The CDR3 sequence is CASTFPVSVATEAFF. The CDR3, as DNA: TGTGCCAGCACTTTCCCCGTGTCTGTAGCCACTGAAGCTTTCTTT.

The chain has TRBV9 and TRBJ2-7; maybe TRBD2 (5 bases). The CDR3 covers 14 residues. V lost 0 bases and J 0 bases, leaving 7 bases between the germline ends. Per the germline V gene, CDR1 is SGDLS and CDR2 is YYNGEE. This CDR3 reads CASSVDTSSYEQYF. The CDR3 DNA follows: TGTGCCAGCAGCGTAGATACTAGCTCCTACGAGCAGTACTTC.

The chain carries TRBV5-1 and TRBJ1-1; no clear D. Germline V CDR1 and CDR2: SGHRS, YFSETQ. The germline V and J ends were trimmed by 4 bases and 4 bases, with 11 bases remaining between them. CDR3 size: 13 residues. The CDR3 protein is CASSIEGITEAFF. For the CDR3, the DNA is TGCGCCAGCAGCATAGAGGGTATCACTGAAGCTTTCTTT.

This clone was counted a single time. The DNA of the CDR3 is TGTGCCAGCAGCACCCCAGAGTGGACAGCTAGATATCCTCTATCCGGCACTGAAGCTTTCTTT. Translated: CASSTPEWTARYPLSGTEAFF. The gene calls are TRBV21-1 and TRBJ1-1; whether TRBD1, the table's D call, matches the DNA was not checked. TRBV21-1 represents a pseudogene. CDR3 length equals 21 residues.

The chain uses TRBV10-2 and TRBJ1-3; D is uncertain. CDR1 WSHSY and CDR2 SAAADI come from the germline V gene. There are 13 residues in the CDR3. V dropped 3 bases and J dropped 7 bases, with 10 bases sitting between them. Here the CDR3 DNA reads TGCGCCAGCAGTGAAGCCACGGGGAACACCATATATTTT. It translates to CASSEATGNTIYF.

The rearrangement uses TRBV5-1 and TRBJ1-1; D is ambiguous. Between the trimmed V and J ends, which lost 4 bases and 7 bases, there was a span of 11 bases. The CDR3 sequence is 12 residues long. Germline CDR1 reads SGHRS; CDR2 reads YFSETQ. CDR3: CASSPDMGEAFF. CDR3 bases: TGCGCCAGCAGCCCAGACATGGGTGAAGCTTTCTTT.

The rearrangement joins TRBV9 to TRBJ2-1, with D possibly matching TRBD2 (5 bases). Trimming pared 5 bases from V and 9 bases from J, leaving 18 bases between. CDR1 and CDR2 (germline): SGDLS, YYNGEE. This CDR3 spans 14 amino acids. CDR3 nucleotide sequence: TGTGCCAGCAGACGGGATAACGAGGGTCGTGAGCAGTTCTTC. It encodes CASRRDNEGREQFF.

This chain joins TRBV12-3 or TRBV12-4 and TRBJ2-1; 7 positions match TRBD1. V shed 5 bases and J 10 bases; nucleotides not matched to a gene: 5. The CDR3 is 12 residues long. CDR3 DNA: TGTGCCAGCAGTGACAGGGTTGCCGAGCAGTTCTTC. This translates into CASSDRVAEQFF.

This chain joins TRBV20-1 and TRBJ2-5; the D gene is possibly TRBD2 (6 bases). The CDR3 runs 11 residues. Germline loops: CDR1 DFQATT, CDR2 SNEGSKA (reference sequence). V lost 6 bases and J lost 5, with 10 bases in between. In DNA, the CDR3 is TGCAGTGCCGGAGGGCGGGAGACCCAGTACTTC. Translation: CSAGGRETQYF.

The CDR3 sequence: CASSLVGGSADTQYF. The CDR3 bases are TGCGCCAGCAGCTTGGTCGGGGGGAGCGCAGATACGCAGTATTTT. V is TRBV5-1 and J is TRBJ2-3, with TRBD2 identical over 7 bases. The length of the CDR3 is 15 residues. The germline CDR1 and CDR2 sequences are SGHRS and YFSETQ. The V and J ends lost 0 bases and 4 bases, in that order; junction bases with no gene match: 5. Drawing the rest from reference TRBV5-1 and TRBJ2-3, the complete variable domain is KAGVTQTPRYLIKTRGQQVTLSCSPISGHRSVSWYQQTPGQGLQFLFEYFSETQRNKGNFPGRFSGRQFSNSRSEMNVSTLELGDSALYLCASSLVGGSADTQYFGPGTRLTVL.

The chain is built from TRBV5-4 and TRBJ2-1; 9 nucleotides line up with TRBD1. CDR3 size: 19 residues. Germline trimming cut 0 bases from V and 3 bases from J; bases unmatched to any gene: 13. Germline CDR1 and CDR2: SGHNT and YYREEE (reference sequence). The CDR3 nucleotides are TGTGCCAGCAGCTTGGCTTTGTCTCCTGGACAGGGGAACTACAATGAGCAGTTCTTC. This codes for CASSLALSPGQGNYNEQFF.

CDR3 coding DNA: TGCGCCAGCAGCGTAAGACAGGGTGCAGGGGCTGAAGCTTTCTTT. This gives the protein CASSVRQGAGAEAFF. The chain combines TRBV5-1 with TRBJ1-1; TRBD1 matches 7 bases. Per germline, CDR1 SGHRS and CDR2 YFSETQ. The CDR3 has 15 residues. Trimming removed 4 bases from V and 6 bases from J; junction bases left unmatched: 12.

This rearrangement joins TRBV7-3 to TRBJ2-2, with 8 bases identical to TRBD1. CDR3 length: 16 amino acids. V dropped 2 bases and J dropped 7; count of bases not matched to a gene: 9. Germline CDR1 reads SGHTA; CDR2 reads FQGTGA. CDR3 loop: CASSLWGQGAGGELFF. CDR3 DNA: TGTGCCAGCAGCTTATGGGGTCAGGGGGCCGGCGGGGAGCTGTTTTTT.

This clone has more than one count but fewer than ten. The V call is TRBV13, the J call TRBJ2-2, with 8 bases identical to TRBD2. Germline V gene sequence: CDR1 PRHDT, CDR2 FYEKMQ (reference sequence). After removal of 4 bases from V and 4 bases from J, the junction contained 11 bases not matched to a gene. This CDR3 is built from 17 residues. DNA of the CDR3: TGTGCCAGCAGCTCCCGGGGTAGCGGGGACCCCACCGGGGAGCTGTTTTTT. It yields the protein CASSSRGSGDPTGELFF. The full variable domain, in which reference TRBV13 and TRBJ2-2 provide the parts outside the CDR3, is AAGVIQSPRHLIKEKRETATLKCYPIPRHDTVYWYQQGPGQDPQFLISFYEKMQSDKGSIPDRFSAQQFSDYHSELNMSSLELGDSALYFCASSSRGSGDPTGELFFGEGSRLTVL.

The chain's CDR3 is CASSEGEGANYGYTF. For the CDR3, the DNA is TGTGCCAGCAGTGAAGGGGAAGGGGCGAACTATGGCTACACCTTC. The V and J genes are TRBV6-1 and TRBJ1-2; a weak D match, TRBD1 (5 bases). V was shortened by 1 base and J by 2 bases, with 11 bases between the two germline ends. Germline lookup yields CDR1 MNHNS and CDR2 SASEGT. There are 15 residues in the CDR3.

This clone was detected only a few times. This chain connects TRBV5-1 to TRBJ2-5; 8 nucleotides agree with TRBD2. Germline CDR1 SGHRS, CDR2 YFSETQ. Losses at the gene ends were 1 base for V and 7 bases for J; bases not matched to a gene: 9. This CDR3 has 15 residues. CDR3 sequence: CASSLTSGAPGTQYF. The CDR3 nucleotides are TGCGCCAGCAGCTTGACTAGCGGAGCCCCGGGGACCCAGTACTTC. Drawing the rest from reference TRBV5-1 and TRBJ2-5, the complete variable domain is KAGVTQTPRYLIKTRGQQVTLSCSPISGHRSVSWYQQTPGQGLQFLFEYFSETQRNKGNFPGRFSGRQFSNSRSEMNVSTLELGDSALYLCASSLTSGAPGTQYFGPGTRLLVL.

The V and J genes are TRBV9 and TRBJ2-3, with D unclear. This CDR3 spans 15 amino acids. V lost 0 bases to trimming and J lost 1 base, with 9 bases between them. Germline CDR1 and CDR2: SGDLS and YYNGEE. CDR3 protein: CASSVGNSRTDTQYF. The CDR3 DNA reads TGTGCCAGCAGCGTAGGCAACAGCCGCACAGATACGCAGTATTTT.